Listed below are T cell receptor beta chains from one sample, sequenced in a study of T and B cells in COVID-19 patients. TCRdb independently ran MiXCR on the multiplex PCR reads; one entry per CDR3 protein. Of fewer than 9,500 distinct CDR3 sequences listed, 25% to 30% are singletons. Sample: blood. All receptors derive from a human donor who had recovered from COVID-19. The CDR3 runs from the conserved cysteine through the conserved F or W. Clone size appears in some rows only: once, few, many, or a class for an expanded clone.

v_gene	j_gene	len	abundance	CDR3aa
TRBV6-1	TRBJ1-5	15	NA	CASRLGTESNQPQHF
TRBV7-9	TRBJ2-3	16	NA	CASSPRTSGSTDTQYF
TRBV20-1	TRBJ2-7	14	NA	CSAPRDRGRYEQYF
TRBV29-1	TRBJ1-6	13	medium-sized	CSVVDDNSSPLHF
TRBV12-3/TRBV12-4	TRBJ1-2	13	few	CASSLGAIYGYTF
TRBV20-1	TRBJ1-2	12	NA	CSATRPEYGYTF
TRBV6-1	TRBJ2-2	14	NA	CASLASSNTGELFF
TRBV20-1	TRBJ1-2	12	NA	CSAVTGEGGYTF
TRBV19	TRBJ2-2	17	medium-sized	CASTLPGQTSNTGELFF
TRBV6-6	TRBJ2-3	15	NA	CASSFNGGASDTQYF
TRBV30	TRBJ2-7	13	NA	CAGYRDKSYEQYF
TRBV19	TRBJ2-6	15	medium-sized	CASSPLGAGANVLTF
TRBV6-1	TRBJ2-2	15	medium-sized	CASRPQGKMVGELFF
TRBV19	TRBJ1-5	17	many	CASSGIGAGHSNQPQHF
TRBV13	TRBJ2-7	17	NA	CASSQGGLAGGQYEQYF
TRBV6-1	TRBJ2-5	15	many	CASSVSRGLQETQYF
TRBV20-1	TRBJ2-1	13	NA	CSARDGRRVGQFF
TRBV5-4	TRBJ1-1	15	NA	CASSLAVSGNTEAFF
TRBV7-9	TRBJ1-1	11	NA	CASSHNTEAFF
TRBV6-2/TRBV6-3	TRBJ2-5	16	many	CASSYSVSGNRETQYF
TRBV15	TRBJ2-5	14	NA	CATSRGQGAETQYF
TRBV6-1	TRBJ2-5	16	NA	CASSYAGTGGGETQYF
TRBV20-1	TRBJ2-3	13	NA	CSASPTATYTQYF
TRBV29-1	TRBJ1-1	14	NA	CSVEGGTGGTEAFF
TRBV11-1	NA	15	few	CASSVTGLAVNEQFF
TRBV5-6	TRBJ2-7	9	NA	CARSLLAEF
TRBV27	TRBJ1-5	15	few	CASSYATGFRQPQHF
TRBV7-9	TRBJ2-7	15	NA	CASSLIQGNSYEQYF
TRBV24-1	TRBJ2-1	13	NA	CATVGTDYNEQFF
TRBV28	TRBJ2-7	17	NA	CASSSLHIAGRDYEQYF
TRBV20-1	TRBJ2-3	13	NA	CSASGGGTDTQYF
TRBV29-1	TRBJ2-3	14	medium-sized	CSVSGTTNTDTQYF
TRBV4-2	TRBJ1-6	14	few	CASSQDGGASPLHF
TRBV29-1	TRBJ2-3	14	medium-sized	CSVPRSEYADTQYF
TRBV6-1	TRBJ2-1	15	few	CASSGPGLAYNEQFF
TRBV12-3/TRBV12-4	TRBJ2-7	15	medium-sized	CASSLTSGSHYEQYF
TRBV21-1	TRBJ2-2	12	few	CASKAGTGELFF
TRBV7-9	TRBJ1-1	15	NA	CASNFRDAVNTEAFF
TRBV27	TRBJ2-5	16	medium-sized	CASSSRDPEYQETQYF
TRBV27	TRBJ2-7	14	NA	CASNQDSGSYEQYF
TRBV19	TRBJ2-7	15	NA	CASSISTGVVYEQYF
TRBV5-1	TRBJ1-2	14	few	CASSLTGTDYGYTF
TRBV5-1	TRBJ2-3	15	few	CASSSTSGRTDTQYF
TRBV5-6	TRBJ2-7	13	NA	CASGAPFSYEQYF
TRBV6-2/TRBV6-3	TRBJ2-5	15	NA	CASSYQEEFQETQYF
TRBV19	TRBJ2-5	14	medium-sized	CASSRQGRRETQYF
TRBV5-3	TRBJ1-1	17	once	CASSSYRDRGMNTEAFF
TRBV20-1	TRBJ2-7	14	NA	CSARDLRADYEQYF
TRBV6-4	TRBJ2-2	14	NA	CASSVGWNTGELFF
TRBV5-4	TRBJ2-2	18	NA	CASSFFQYRVSNTGELFF
TRBV5-4	TRBJ1-1	13	NA	CASSLAGPGEAFF
TRBV5-6	TRBJ2-7	14	NA	CASSWPGQGEEQYF
TRBV7-6	TRBJ1-6	14	NA	CASSLTGENSPLHF
TRBV7-2	TRBJ1-3	18	few	CASSPLSPGVSSGNTIYF